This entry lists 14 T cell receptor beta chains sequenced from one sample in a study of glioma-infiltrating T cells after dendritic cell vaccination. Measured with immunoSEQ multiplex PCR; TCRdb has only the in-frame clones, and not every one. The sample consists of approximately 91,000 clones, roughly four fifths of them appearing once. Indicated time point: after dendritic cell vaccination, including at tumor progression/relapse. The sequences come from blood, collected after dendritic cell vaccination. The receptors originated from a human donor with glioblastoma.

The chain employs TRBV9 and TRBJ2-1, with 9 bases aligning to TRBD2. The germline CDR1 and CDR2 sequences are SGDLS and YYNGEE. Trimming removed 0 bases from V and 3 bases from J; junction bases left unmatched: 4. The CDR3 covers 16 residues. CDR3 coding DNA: TGTGCCAGCAGCGTAGAAACAGCGGGAGGCTACAATGAGCAGTTCTTC. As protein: CASSVETAGGYNEQFF.

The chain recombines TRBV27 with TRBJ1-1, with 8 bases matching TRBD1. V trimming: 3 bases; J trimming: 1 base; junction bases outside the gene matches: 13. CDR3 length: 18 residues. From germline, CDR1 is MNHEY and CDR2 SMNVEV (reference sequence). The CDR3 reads CASSFLSQGAKENTEAFF. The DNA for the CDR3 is TGTGCCAGCAGTTTCCTATCTCAGGGGGCCAAGGAGAACACTGAAGCTTTCTTT.

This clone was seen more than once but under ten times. DNA for the CDR3: TGTGCCATCAGTGAGAAAAACAGGGTCTCCTACGAGCAGTACTTC. Encoded protein: CAISEKNRVSYEQYF. This chain links TRBV10-3 with TRBJ2-7, with D tentatively TRBD1 (6 bases). The CDR3 contains 15 residues. The V and J ends lost 2 bases and 0 bases respectively, with 11 bases between them. Germline loops: CDR1 ENHRY, CDR2 SYGVKD.

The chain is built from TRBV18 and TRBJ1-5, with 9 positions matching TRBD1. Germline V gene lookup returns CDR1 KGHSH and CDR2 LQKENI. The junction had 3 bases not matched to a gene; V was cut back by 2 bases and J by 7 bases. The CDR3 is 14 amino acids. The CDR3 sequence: CASSPATGGQPQHF. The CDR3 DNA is TGTGCCAGCTCACCAGCGACAGGGGGACAGCCCCAGCATTTT.

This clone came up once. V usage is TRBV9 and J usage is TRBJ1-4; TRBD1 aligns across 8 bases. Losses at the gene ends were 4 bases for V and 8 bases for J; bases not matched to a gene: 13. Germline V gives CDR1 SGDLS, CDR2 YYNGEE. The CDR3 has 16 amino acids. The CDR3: CASSTQTGDPREKLFF. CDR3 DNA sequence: TGTGCCAGCAGCACGCAGACAGGGGACCCCCGGGAAAAACTGTTTTTT. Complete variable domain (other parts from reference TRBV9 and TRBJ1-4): DSGVTQTPKHLITATGQRVTLRCSPRSGDLSVYWYQQSLDQGLQFLIQYYNGEERAKGNILERFSAQQFPDLHSELNLSSLELGDSALYFCASSTQTGDPREKLFFGSGTQLSVL.

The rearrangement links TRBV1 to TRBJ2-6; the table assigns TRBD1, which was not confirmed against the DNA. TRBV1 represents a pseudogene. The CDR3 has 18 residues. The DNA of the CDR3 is TGCACCAGCAGCCAAGATCTACAGCCCTGTGTGGGGGCCAACGTCCTGACTTTC. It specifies CTSSQDLQPCVGANVLTF.

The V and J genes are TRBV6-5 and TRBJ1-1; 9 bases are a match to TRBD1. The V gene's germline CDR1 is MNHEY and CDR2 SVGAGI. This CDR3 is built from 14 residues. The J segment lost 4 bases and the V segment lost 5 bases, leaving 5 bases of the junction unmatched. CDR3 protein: CASSHRQGGTEAFF. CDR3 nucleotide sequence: TGTGCCAGCAGTCATCGACAGGGGGGCACTGAAGCTTTCTTT.

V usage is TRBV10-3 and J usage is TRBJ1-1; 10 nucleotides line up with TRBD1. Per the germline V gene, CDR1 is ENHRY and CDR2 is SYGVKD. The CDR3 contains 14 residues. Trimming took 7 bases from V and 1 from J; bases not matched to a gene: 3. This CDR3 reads CAITRDRGNTEAFF. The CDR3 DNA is TGTGCCATCACCCGGGACAGGGGGAACACTGAAGCTTTCTTT.

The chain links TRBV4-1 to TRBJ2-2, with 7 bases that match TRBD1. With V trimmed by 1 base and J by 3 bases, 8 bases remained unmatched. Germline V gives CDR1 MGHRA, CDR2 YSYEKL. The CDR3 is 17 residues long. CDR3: CASSQGQGWSDTGELFF. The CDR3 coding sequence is TGCGCCAGCAGCCAAGGACAGGGATGGAGCGACACCGGGGAGCTGTTTTTT.

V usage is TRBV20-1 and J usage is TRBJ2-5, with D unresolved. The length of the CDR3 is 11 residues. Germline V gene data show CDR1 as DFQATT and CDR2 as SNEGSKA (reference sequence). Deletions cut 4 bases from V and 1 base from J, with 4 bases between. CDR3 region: CSATFQETQYF. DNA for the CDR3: TGCAGTGCTACCTTCCAAGAGACCCAGTACTTC.

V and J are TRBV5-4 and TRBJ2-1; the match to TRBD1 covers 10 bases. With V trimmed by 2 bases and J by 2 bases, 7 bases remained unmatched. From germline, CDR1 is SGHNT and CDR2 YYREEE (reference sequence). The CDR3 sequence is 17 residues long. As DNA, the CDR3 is TGTGCCAGCAGCTTCCCTCAGGGACAGGGGCCCTACAATGAGCAGTTCTTC. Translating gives CASSFPQGQGPYNEQFF.

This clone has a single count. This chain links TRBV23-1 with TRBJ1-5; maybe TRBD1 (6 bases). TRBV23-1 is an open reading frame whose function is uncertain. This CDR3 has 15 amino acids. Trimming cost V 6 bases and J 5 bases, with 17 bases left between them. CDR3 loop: CASSHSGVVDQPQHF. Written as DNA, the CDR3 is TGCGCCAGCAGCCATTCAGGGGTTGTGGATCAGCCCCAGCATTTT.

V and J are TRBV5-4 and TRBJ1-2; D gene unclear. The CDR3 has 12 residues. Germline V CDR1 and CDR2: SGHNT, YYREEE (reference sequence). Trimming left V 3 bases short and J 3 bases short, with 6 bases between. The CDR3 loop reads CASSSDYYGYTF. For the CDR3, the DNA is TGTGCCAGCAGCTCAGATTACTATGGCTACACCTTC.

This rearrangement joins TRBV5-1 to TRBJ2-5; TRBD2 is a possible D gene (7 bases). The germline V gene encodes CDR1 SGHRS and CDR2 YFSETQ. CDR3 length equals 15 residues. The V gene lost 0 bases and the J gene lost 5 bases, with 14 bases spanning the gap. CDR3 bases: TGCGCCAGCAGCTTGGGGGCCGGGGGGCCCGAGACCCAGTACTTC. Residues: CASSLGAGGPETQYF.